These 5 T cell receptor beta chains share one sample of origin, sequenced in a study of control samples from healthy donors and cancer patients. Sequenced by immunoSEQ multiplex PCR; TCRdb stores in-frame clones only, minus some. The sample lists about 81,000 clones; around 94% were seen once. What was sequenced was blood. The receptors stem from a woman under 30 in good health.

The chain combines TRBV19 with TRBJ2-1; 10 nucleotides match TRBD2. Germline V gene data show CDR1 as LNHDA and CDR2 as SQIVND (reference sequence). V trimming: 3 bases; J trimming: 13 bases; junction bases outside the gene matches: 9. The CDR3 consists of 14 residues. Here the CDR3 DNA reads TGTGCCAGTAGTATGGGGTCTAGCGGGAGTTCCCAGTTCTTC. Its translation is CASSMGSSGSSQFF.

The CDR3 region is CARSTRGQGGWTGELFF. CDR3 DNA: TGTGCCAGAAGCACCCGGGGGCAGGGTGGATGGACCGGGGAGCTGTTTTTT. The V call is TRBV5-3, the J call TRBJ2-2, with D possibly being TRBD1 or TRBD2 (6 bases each). TRBV5-3 is given ORF status, its function remaining uncertain. V gave up 4 bases and J gave up 5 bases, with 21 bases separating them. The CDR3 loop spans 17 amino acids.

This chain joins TRBV10-3 and TRBJ2-5; D tentatively fits TRBD1 or TRBD2 (5 bases each). The CDR3 has 15 residues. V gave up 4 bases and J gave up 1 base, with 13 bases separating them. Germline V lookup: CDR1 ENHRY, CDR2 SYGVKD. DNA of the CDR3: TGTGCCATCAGTGTAGAACATGGGGGCCAAGAGACCCAGTACTTC. Its protein product is CAISVEHGGQETQYF.

The chain has TRBV18 and TRBJ2-7, with 9 bases that match TRBD2. The germline CDR1 and CDR2 sequences are KGHSH and LQKENI. Unmatched junction bases numbered 10, after V lost 3 bases and J lost 4 bases. The CDR3 runs to 16 residues. The CDR3 region is CASSPMTSGEKYEQYF. For the CDR3, the DNA is TGTGCCAGCTCACCGATGACTAGCGGAGAAAAATACGAGCAGTACTTC.

V gene TRBV6-4 combines with J gene TRBJ2-2; no clear D gene. Per the germline V gene, CDR1 is MRHNA and CDR2 is SNTAGT. Deletions cut 10 bases from V and 0 bases from J, with 18 bases between. The CDR3 has 16 residues. The CDR3 spells CAISPRAQPNTGELFF. In nucleotides, the CDR3 is TGTGCCATCTCCCCTCGGGCGCAGCCGAACACCGGGGAGCTGTTTTTT.